Sequencing of this T cell receptor beta chain was carried out in a study of radiotherapy plus CTLA-4 blockade in lung cancer. Study details: Among patients, over 15% showed objective responses, and approximately 30% had disease control.

Profiling relied on immunoSEQ multiplex PCR, and the TCRdb table lists in-frame clones only, not all of them. This repertoire shows over 60,000 clones, around 90% found once; its top ten account for 40%. V was pared by 3 bases and J by 6 bases, with 2 bases of the junction left unmatched. The length of the CDR3 is 13 residues. Germline V gives CDR1 MGHRA, CDR2 YSYEKL. The sequences come from peripheral blood, collected from a patient treated with radiotherapy plus ipilimumab. J is TRBJ1-2 and V is TRBV4-1; TRBD1 aligns across 9 bases. The TCR originated in a human donor with non-small cell lung cancer that progressed on radiotherapy plus ipilimumab. The CDR3 DNA is TGCGCCAGCAGCCATGGGACAGGGAATGGCTACACCTTC. Translation: CASSHGTGNGYTF.